Presented here are 15 T cell receptor beta chains from one specimen sequenced in a study of shared clonotypes between healthy human individuals. Libraries were prepared by immunoSEQ multiplex PCR; TCRdb keeps only in-frame clonotypes and omits some of them. The profile shows some 1.5 million clones, 96% of them singletons. The sequencing sample was made of naive CD4+ T cells sorted from blood. Subset in this sample: CD45RA+ positively selected. The receptors stem from a man aged 25-45 years in good health.

The chain has TRBV28 and TRBJ2-1; 13 nucleotides match TRBD2. Germline assignment: CDR1 MDHEN and CDR2 SYDVKM. The CDR3 loop spans 16 amino acids. V lost 5 bases and J lost 8; bases outside the gene matches: 9. Written as DNA, the CDR3 is TGTGCCAGCAGTCCATGGACTAGCGGGAGAGGTGATGAGCAGTTCTTC. Amino acid sequence: CASSPWTSGRGDEQFF.

This clone was seen only once. V gene TRBV15 combines with J gene TRBJ2-7, with 7 bases fitting TRBD1. The ends lost 5 bases at V and 1 base at J; junction bases unmatched: 11. Germline values: CDR1 LNHNV, CDR2 YYDKDF (reference sequence). The CDR3 is 16 residues long. The CDR3 coding sequence is TGTGCCACCAGCGAACGGACAGGCGCAAAGTCCTACGAGCAGTACTTC. Residues: CATSERTGAKSYEQYF.

The chain combines TRBV6-5 with TRBJ2-7; D remains ambiguous. Trimming shortened V by 6 bases and J by 0 bases, and 9 bases separated the two germline ends. CDR1 is MNHEY, CDR2 SVGAGI, per germline. CDR3 length equals 13 residues. The CDR3 sequence is CASSRALSYEQYF. CDR3 in DNA: TGTGCCAGCAGCCGAGCCCTCTCCTACGAGCAGTACTTC.

This chain links TRBV7-9 with TRBJ2-2; the match to TRBD2 covers 11 bases. Germline V CDR1 and CDR2: SEHNR, FQNEAQ (reference sequence). The CDR3 runs 17 residues. V dropped 8 bases and J dropped 4; count of bases not matched to a gene: 12. The chain's CDR3 is CASLLGTSGKVTGELFF. CDR3 nucleotide sequence: TGTGCCAGCCTTCTCGGGACTAGCGGCAAGGTCACCGGGGAGCTGTTTTTT.

The chain combines TRBV7-2 with TRBJ2-7; the D gene is possibly TRBD1 (6 bases). This CDR3 contains 14 residues. Germline V gene sequence: CDR1 SGHTA, CDR2 FQGNSA. Trimming cost V 2 bases and J 4 bases, with 12 bases left between them. The chain's CDR3 is CASSLSRQVYEQYF. CDR3 coding DNA: TGTGCCAGCAGCTTATCGCGACAGGTATACGAGCAGTACTTC.

DNA of the CDR3: TGTGCCAGCAGTTACTTCGGGGGCAATTCACCCCTCCACTTT. This gives the protein CASSYFGGNSPLHF. The chain combines TRBV6-5 with TRBJ1-6; D might be TRBD1 (6 bases). V lost 1 base and J 7 bases, leaving 8 bases between the germline ends. The CDR3 contains 14 residues. Germline CDR1 and CDR2: MNHEY and SVGAGI.

This clone has just one count. The CDR3 DNA follows: TGTGCCACCAGCGGCGCCGGGCCCAACAATGAGCAGTTCTTC. Translating gives CATSGAGPNNEQFF. The chain uses TRBV15 and TRBJ2-1; D call uncertain. The CDR3 is 14 residues long. Germline CDR1 LNHNV, CDR2 YYDKDF (reference sequence). Trimming removed 5 bases at V and 5 bases at J, with 13 bases between.

The V and J genes are TRBV29-1 and TRBJ2-5, with 11 bases lining up with TRBD1. The J segment lost 5 bases and the V segment lost 4 bases, leaving 3 bases of the junction unmatched. Germline V gives CDR1 SQVTM, CDR2 ANQGSEA. This CDR3 comprises 13 residues. The CDR3 DNA follows: TGCAGCGTTGGGGGACAGGGGGTTGAGACCCAGTACTTC. Translated: CSVGGQGVETQYF. Complete variable domain (other parts from reference TRBV29-1 and TRBJ2-5): SAVISQKPSRDICQRGTSLTIQCQVDSQVTMMFWYRQQPGQSLTLIATANQGSEATYESGFVIDKFPISRPNLTFSTLTVSNMSPEDSSIYLCSVGGQGVETQYFGPGTRLLVL.

The chain has TRBV28 and TRBJ2-2; 8 bases are shared with TRBD2. This CDR3 is 15 amino acids long. V dropped 3 bases and J dropped 7; count of bases not matched to a gene: 7. Germline V gene data show CDR1 as MDHEN and CDR2 as SYDVKM. The CDR3 reads CASSFGTSINGELFF. CDR3 bases: TGTGCCAGCAGTTTTGGGACTAGTATCAACGGGGAGCTGTTTTTT. The full variable domain, its missing parts supplied by reference TRBV28 and TRBJ2-2, is DVKVTQSSRYLVKRTGEKVFLECVQDMDHENMFWYRQDPGLGLRLIYFSYDVKMKEKGDIPEGYSVSREKKERFSLILESASTNQTSMYLCASSFGTSINGELFFGEGSRLTVL.

The J gene is TRBJ1-2, the V gene TRBV7-9; D unresolved. Germline V CDR1 and CDR2: SEHNR, FQNEAQ (reference sequence). Trimming took off 4 bases at V and 2 bases at J, with 17 bases between the two ends. The CDR3 spans 16 residues. Here the CDR3 DNA reads TGTGCCAGCAGCTCCCCGCCCCGCGGTCAGAACTATGGCTACACCTTC. This codes for CASSSPPRGQNYGYTF.

The V call is TRBV6-5, the J call TRBJ2-7, with no clear D. V lost 2 bases to trimming and J lost 0 bases, with 11 bases between them. Per the germline V gene, CDR1 is MNHEY and CDR2 is SVGAGI. This CDR3 region has 15 residues. CDR3 bases: TGTGCCAGCAGTTACGTCTCATCGAGCTCCTACGAGCAGTACTTC. This sequence encodes CASSYVSSSSYEQYF.

The CDR3 nucleotides read TGCGCCAGCAGTCCGATTTGGGACAGGGGGCATCAGCCCCAGCATTTT. Its protein product is CASSPIWDRGHQPQHF. V is TRBV23-1 and J is TRBJ1-5, with TRBD1 matching over 12 bases. TRBV23-1 is an open reading frame whose function is uncertain. The CDR3 loop spans 16 amino acids. Losses at the gene ends were 4 bases for V and 5 bases for J; bases not matched to a gene: 6.

The J gene is TRBJ2-1, the V gene TRBV9; TRBD2 matches 7 bases. The V gene's germline CDR1 is SGDLS and CDR2 YYNGEE. The CDR3 is 19 residues long. The V gene end was trimmed by 1 base and the J gene end by 5 bases; junction bases not matched to a gene: 18. The CDR3 protein is CASSVQSGRAVGFDNEQFF. CDR3 DNA: TGTGCCAGCAGCGTACAGAGTGGGAGGGCAGTGGGGTTTGACAATGAGCAGTTCTTC.

This chain uses TRBV5-4 with TRBJ2-1, with 7 nucleotides matching TRBD2. This CDR3 is built from 14 residues. V was pared by 4 bases and J by 9 bases, with 10 bases of the junction left unmatched. Germline CDR1 and CDR2: SGHNT and YYREEE (reference sequence). The DNA for the CDR3 is TGTGCCAGCAGCGGGCCGGGAGGCCAGGCTGAGCAGTTCTTC. It codes for CASSGPGGQAEQFF. Using reference TRBV5-4 and TRBJ2-1 for the parts outside the CDR3, the full variable domain is ETGVTQSPTHLIKTRGQQVTLRCSSQSGHNTVSWYQQALGQGPQFIFQYYREEENGRGNFPPRFSGLQFPNYSSELNVNALELDDSALYLCASSGPGGQAEQFFGPGTRLTVL.

This chain joins TRBV18 and TRBJ2-1, with D perhaps matching TRBD2 (6 bases). The CDR3 sequence is 17 residues long. Germline assignment: CDR1 KGHSH and CDR2 LQKENI. Trimming pared 3 bases from V and 3 bases from J, leaving 18 bases between. CDR3 amino acids: CASSPEAGRDDYNEQFF. In DNA form, the CDR3 reads TGTGCCAGCTCACCCGAGGCTGGGCGGGATGACTACAATGAGCAGTTCTTC.